This T cell receptor beta chain stems from a study of T cell responses to AZD1222 COVID-19 vaccine. Study-wide results and limits: Donors were chiefly white British, with a greater number of females, and clonal diversity was perhaps underestimated. Baseline serology detected seropositivity in only six or seven AZD1222 recipients. Unmutated regions of variants are reportedly targeted by nearly half of spike-specific TCRs.

Profiling relied on immunoSEQ multiplex PCR, and the TCRdb table lists in-frame clones only, not all of them. The table records some 140,000 clones, about 87% of them present only once. The CDR3 sequence is 15 residues long. Trimming pared 7 bases from V and 6 bases from J, leaving 22 bases between. Per germline, CDR1 MNHNY and CDR2 SVGAGI (reference sequence). A single count supports this clone. Its cognate antigen is unknown. This specimen consisted of peripheral blood, obtained on day 0 of AZD1222 vaccination. The chain uses TRBV6-6 and TRBJ2-7; D perhaps matches TRBD2 (6 bases). This TCR derives from an adult in good health. CDR3 coding DNA: TGTGCCAGCACCGTGGGGCGGGGTCCGTCAGCCGAGCAGTACTTC. It translates to CASTVGRGPSAEQYF.